Listed below are T cell receptor beta chains from one sample, sequenced in a study of shared clonotypes between healthy human individuals. Sequencing used immunoSEQ multiplex PCR; TCRdb keeps in-frame clones, though not all of them. The sample has some 1.5 million clones; roughly 96% are singletons. Sequenced input: naive CD4+ T cells sorted from blood. The source of these receptors is a man aged 30-40 years in good health. CDR3s include the opening cysteine and the closing phenylalanine or tryptophan. D genes are given only for firm matches. Size tells how often a clone was seen (once, few, many) or the class of an expanded clone, and some rows leave it out.

D	size	V	J	CDR3	DNA
TRBD2	.	TRBV19	TRBJ2-1	CASSGTSGTSNYNEQFF	TGTGCCTCGAGCGGGACTAGCGGGACGTCGAACTACAATGAGCAGTTCTTC
TRBD1	.	TRBV28	TRBJ1-4	CASSSLTGGEGLFF	TGTGCCAGCAGTTCCTTGACAGGGGGCGAGGGACTGTTTTTT
TRBD2	.	TRBV27	TRBJ2-7	CASREAGVSGYEQYF	TGTGCCAGCAGGGAAGCGGGAGTTTCTGGGTACGAGCAGTACTTC
.	.	TRBV9	TRBJ2-7	CASSAGPNPGEQYF	TGTGCCAGCAGCGCCGGGCCTAATCCCGGCGAGCAGTACTTC
TRBD2	.	TRBV19	TRBJ2-7	CASSKNSGRATYEQYF	TGTGCCAGTAGTAAAAACAGCGGGAGGGCCACATACGAGCAGTACTTC
.	once	TRBV5-1	TRBJ2-1	CASSLDTRVSNFGNEQFF	TGCGCCAGCAGCTTGGATACGAGGGTGTCGAACTTCGGGAATGAGCAGTTCTTC
.	.	TRBV27	TRBJ1-3	CASKPGFGNTIYF	TGTGCCAGCAAACCGGGATTCGGAAACACCATATATTTT
.	once	TRBV5-1	TRBJ2-1	CASSLARQGIEQFF	TGCGCCAGCAGCTTGGCTCGTCAGGGGATTGAGCAGTTCTTC
TRBD1	.	TRBV12-5	TRBJ2-7	CASAKTGIREQYF	TGTGCTAGTGCCAAGACAGGGATCCGCGAGCAGTACTTC
.	.	TRBV30	TRBJ2-1	CAWSIGVEGLEYNEQFF	TGTGCCTGGAGTATTGGGGTCGAGGGCCTGGAGTACAATGAGCAGTTCTTC
.	.	TRBV7-8	TRBJ2-1	CASSWGPDSYNEQFF	TGTGCCAGCAGCTGGGGGCCTGACTCCTACAATGAGCAGTTCTTC
.	.	TRBV7-2	TRBJ2-3	CASSAQDYTQYF	TGTGCCAGCAGCGCCCAAGACTATACGCAGTATTTT
.	.	TRBV5-4	TRBJ2-7	CASSPGGAPYEQYF	TGTGCCAGCAGCCCTGGGGGGGCGCCCTACGAGCAGTACTTC
.	.	TRBV5-6	TRBJ2-7	CASSLGLAVYPNEQYF	TGTGCCAGCAGCTTGGGCCTAGCCGTCTACCCAAACGAGCAGTACTTC
.	.	TRBV5-5	TRBJ2-2	CASTFLHIRDGELFF	TGTGCCAGCACCTTCTTACATATTCGGGACGGGGAGCTGTTTTTT
.	.	TRBV12-2	TRBJ2-7	CASRPRLAGSYEQYF	TGTGCAAGTCGCCCGAGACTAGCCGGATCCTACGAGCAGTACTTC
.	.	TRBV18	TRBJ2-7	CASSTWAVGLTYEQYF	TGTGCCAGCTCTACCTGGGCTGTAGGGTTAACCTACGAGCAGTACTTC
TRBD1	.	TRBV28	TRBJ2-5	CASSGNRGFLETQYF	TGTGCCAGCAGCGGGAACAGGGGGTTTCTGGAGACCCAGTACTTC
.	.	TRBV15	TRBJ2-4	CATSRDTATVLAKNIQYF	TGTGCCACCAGCAGAGATACGGCTACCGTACTAGCCAAAAACATTCAGTACTTC
TRBD2	.	TRBV5-1	TRBJ2-5	CASSLGASGSQETQYF	TGCGCCAGCAGCTTGGGGGCTAGCGGGTCTCAAGAGACCCAGTACTTC
TRBD2	.	TRBV19	TRBJ2-7	CASSSQLAGGEQYF	TGTGCCAGTAGTAGCCAACTAGCGGGAGGCGAGCAGTACTTC
TRBD2	.	TRBV15	TRBJ2-1	CATSRDLSGWKNEQFF	TGTGCCACCAGCAGAGACCTTAGCGGGTGGAAAAATGAGCAGTTCTTC
.	once	TRBV7-2	TRBJ1-3	CASSQFRGTGNTIYF	TGTGCCAGCAGCCAATTCCGGGGAACTGGAAACACCATATATTTT
.	.	TRBV5-1	TRBJ2-3	CASSLGGYTDTQYF	TGCGCCAGCAGCTTGGGCGGCTACACAGATACGCAGTATTTT
.	.	TRBV7-2	TRBJ2-3	CASSLWLAPDTQYF	TGTGCCAGCAGCTTATGGCTAGCGCCAGATACGCAGTATTTT
TRBD2	.	TRBV9	TRBJ2-2	CASSLGLAGGAGELFF	TGTGCCAGCAGCCTAGGACTAGCGGGAGGGGCCGGGGAGCTGTTTTTT
.	.	TRBV10-1	TRBJ2-3	CASSPDGDTQYF	TGCGCCAGCAGTCCCGACGGTGATACGCAGTATTTT
.	.	TRBV30	TRBJ1-2	CAWSPRWSYGYTF	TGTGCCTGGAGCCCGAGATGGAGCTATGGCTACACCTTC
TRBD1	.	TRBV19	TRBJ2-2	CASRGQGAQGTGELFF	TGTGCCAGTAGAGGGCAGGGGGCGCAGGGCACCGGGGAGCTGTTTTTT
.	.	TRBV7-2	TRBJ2-2	CASSSLGNTGELFF	TGTGCCAGCAGCTCATTGGGGAACACCGGGGAGCTGTTTTTT
.	.	TRBV10-3	TRBJ2-1	CAISSHNEQFF	TGTGCCATCAGTTCACACAATGAGCAGTTCTTC
.	.	TRBV11-2	TRBJ2-1	CASSPGFGGEQFF	TGTGCCAGCAGTCCGGGGTTTGGCGGTGAGCAGTTCTTC
.	.	TRBV28	TRBJ1-2	CASSLRQIYYTF	TGTGCCAGCAGTTTGAGGCAGATCTACTACACCTTC
.	.	TRBV28	TRBJ1-1	CASSLATTRTEAFF	TGTGCCAGCAGTTTAGCCACTACGAGGACTGAAGCTTTCTTT
.	.	TRBV4-2	TRBJ1-1	CASSQDNGGGTEAFF	TGTGCCAGCAGCCAAGATAACGGCGGGGGAACTGAAGCTTTCTTT
TRBD1	.	TRBV18	TRBJ2-3	CASSLDRGRADTQYF	TGTGCCAGCTCACTCGACAGGGGGCGAGCAGATACGCAGTATTTT
.	few	TRBV6-1	TRBJ1-2	CASRNQGGYGYTF	TGTGCCAGCAGAAATCAGGGAGGGTATGGCTACACCTTC
.	.	TRBV6-4	TRBJ2-3	CASSDYRVVVVPSGTDTQYF	TGTGCCAGCAGTGACTACCGGGTGGTAGTCGTCCCCTCTGGCACAGATACGCAGTATTTT
.	.	TRBV5-4	TRBJ2-7	CASSYRLGSSYEQYF	TGTGCCAGCAGCTACCGACTAGGCAGCTCCTACGAGCAGTACTTC
.	.	TRBV6-5	TRBJ1-3	CASRSQGNTIYF	TGTGCCAGCAGATCTCAAGGAAACACCATATATTTT
.	.	TRBV7-2	TRBJ2-3	CASSLVVTLGDTQYF	TGTGCCAGCAGCTTAGTGGTTACACTAGGCGATACGCAGTATTTT
TRBD1	.	TRBV7-8	TRBJ1-2	CASSFGDRENYGYTF	TGTGCCAGCAGCTTTGGGGACAGGGAGAACTATGGCTACACCTTC
TRBD2	.	TRBV10-2	TRBJ2-7	CASGVAGGTTYEQYF	TGCGCCAGCGGGGTAGCGGGAGGGACCACTTACGAGCAGTACTTC
.	.	TRBV29-1	TRBJ2-7	CSVLGRSSYEQYF	TGCAGCGTGCTAGGGCGGAGCTCCTACGAGCAGTACTTC
.	.	TRBV9	TRBJ2-1	CASSVGLLHTLDEQFF	TGTGCCAGCAGCGTAGGACTTCTTCACACCCTAGATGAGCAGTTCTTC